The 6 T cell receptor beta chains below all came from one sample that was sequenced in a study of T cell repertoires in cytomegalovirus infection. One entry per CDR3 protein results from TCRdb running MiXCR on the reads. The data contain around 180,000 distinct CDR3 sequences, roughly 19% of them singletons. Input material: PBMCs. These receptors originate from a human donor in good health (CMV status not recorded). Some clones in this sample may be carry-over from other donors' samples.

As concerns this clonotype: Since a much larger clone is just one base distant, this may be a read error. The chain employs TRBV7-2 and TRBJ1-1; 8 bases align to TRBD1. Germline V gene lookup returns CDR1 SGHTA and CDR2 FQGNSA. The ends lost 7 bases at V and 5 bases at J; junction bases unmatched: 9. The CDR3 sequence is 14 residues long. CDR3 sequence: CASTFRQGRTEAFF. CDR3 nucleotide sequence: TGTGCCAGCACCTTTAGACAGGGGAGAACTGAAGCTTTCTTT.

This clonotype showed up just a few times. J is TRBJ1-2 and V is TRBV2; no definite D call. Germline V CDR1 and CDR2: SNHLY, FYNNEI. The V and J ends lost 6 bases and 6 bases respectively, with 14 bases between them. This CDR3 region has 13 residues. The CDR3 spells CASSRGVADGYTF. CDR3 nucleotide sequence: TGTGCCAGCAGCCGCGGTGTAGCAGATGGCTACACCTTC.

The gene calls are TRBV20-1 and TRBJ1-2; no clear D. V gave up 4 bases and J gave up 3 bases, with 6 bases separating them. This CDR3 is built from 11 residues. Germline V gene sequence: CDR1 DFQATT, CDR2 SNEGSKA (reference sequence). CDR3 coding DNA: TGCAGTGCTACGGGGTACTATGGCTACACCTTC. This sequence encodes CSATGYYGYTF.

This clonotype was counted many times. The chain employs TRBV5-4 and TRBJ2-1; 8 bases agree with TRBD1. This CDR3 has 15 amino acids. Trimming took 4 bases from V and 0 from J; bases not matched to a gene: 3. From germline, CDR1 is SGHNT and CDR2 YYREEE (reference sequence). The CDR3 region has the DNA TGTGCCAGCAGCAGGGGACAGGCCTCCTACAATGAGCAGTTCTTC. Translating gives CASSRGQASYNEQFF.

The V and J genes are TRBV20-1 and TRBJ1-1, with TRBD1 as a possible D gene (5 bases). Germline-derived CDR1 and CDR2 are DFQATT and SNEGSKA (reference sequence). Trimming took off 3 bases at V and 0 bases at J, with 11 bases between the two ends. The CDR3 loop spans 14 amino acids. The CDR3 spells CSASTGTLNTEAFF. CDR3 nucleotides: TGCAGTGCTAGCACCGGGACTTTGAACACTGAAGCTTTCTTT.

V is TRBV29-1 and J is TRBJ1-4; 10 bases fit TRBD1. The J segment lost 7 bases and the V segment lost 6 bases, leaving 8 bases of the junction unmatched. The germline V gene encodes CDR1 SQVTM and CDR2 ANQGSEA. The CDR3 totals 14 residues. The CDR3 DNA reads TGCAGCGTGGGCCCGGGACAGGGGTCTGAAAAACTGTTTTTT. Translation gives CSVGPGQGSEKLFF.